This T cell receptor beta chain was recorded in a study of blood T cell repertoires in COVID-19. Overall study: Material from acute and convalescent COVID-19 was sourced from the United States, Italy and Spain. The analysed material was cDNA or gDNA that came from T cells, B-cell-depleted T cells, or PBMCs.

Germline V gene lookup returns CDR1 SGHRS and CDR2 YFSETQ. V shed 1 base and J 1 base; nucleotides not matched to a gene: 9. The CDR3 is 17 residues long. In the original workflow: Estimation of nucleated cell counts relied on the amplification of reference gene primers. Assay used: immunoSEQ multiplex PCR; TCRdb lists only in-frame clones, some missing. D and trimming were read from the DNA, whereas the V and J calls and clone size are those reported in that table. Counted here are hundreds of thousands of clones, approximately 86% occurring once; the ten biggest clones make up around 7.5%. The material sequenced was peripheral blood. The clonotype originates from a woman aged 55-70 years with COVID-19, enrolled during active disease. This chain links TRBV5-1 with TRBJ2-5, with 8 bases matching TRBD2. The CDR3 sequence: CASSLLIAGSTQETQYF. The CDR3 coding sequence is TGCGCCAGCAGCTTGTTAATAGCGGGGTCGACCCAAGAGACCCAGTACTTC.